Below are 20 T cell receptor beta chains sequenced from a single sample in a study of cytotoxic CD8 clonotypes in ibrutinib-treated CLL. Sequencing was performed with immunoSEQ multiplex PCR; in TCRdb, only in-frame clones are kept and a portion is missing. The table lists 200,000 or so clones, 70% of them singletons, with about 6% in the top ten. This material consisted of PBMCs, taken after 12 months of ibrutinib treatment. These receptors were taken from a human donor with chronic lymphocytic leukemia.

The chain links TRBV7-3 to TRBJ1-2, with 8 bases lining up with TRBD1. CDR3 size: 15 residues. J lost 6 bases, V lost 2 bases, and 8 bases had no gene match. Germline V gene data show CDR1 as SGHTA and CDR2 as FQGTGA. The CDR3 protein is CASSLFGGQGDGYTF. In nucleotides, the CDR3 is TGTGCCAGCAGCTTATTCGGAGGACAGGGCGATGGCTACACCTTC.

There are a few counts of this clone. V usage is TRBV2 and J usage is TRBJ2-7, with 8 bases matching TRBD2. Looked up from germline, CDR1 is SNHLY and CDR2 is FYNNEI. V lost 4 bases and J lost 2; bases outside the gene matches: 10. This CDR3 contains 16 residues. CDR3 coding DNA: TGTGCCAGCAGTGCTTTAGCGGGGCCTGGAACCTACGAGCAGTACTTC. It specifies CASSALAGPGTYEQYF.

CDR3 DNA: TGTGCCAGCAGCTACGGAGGGACCTCTGGAAACACCATATATTTT. It encodes CASSYGGTSGNTIYF. V is TRBV7-2 and J is TRBJ1-3; maybe TRBD1 (5 bases). Deletions cut 4 bases from V and 0 bases from J, with 10 bases between. CDR1 SGHTA and CDR2 FQGNSA come from the germline V gene. This CDR3 is built from 15 residues.

This clone was found once. J is TRBJ2-1 and V is TRBV30; D may be TRBD2 (5 bases). V lost 0 bases and J lost 15, with 18 bases in between. Germline lookup yields CDR1 GTSNPN and CDR2 SVGIG (reference sequence). There are 13 residues in the CDR3. DNA of the CDR3: TGTGCCTGGAGTGTTCATTCCAGCGGTGGAGTGTTCTTC. Translating gives CAWSVHSSGGVFF.

V and J are TRBV6-1 and TRBJ2-2; D is unresolved. The CDR3 sequence is 16 residues long. The ends were cut back, 0 bases at V and 5 bases at J, with 13 bases in the middle. Germline V gene data show CDR1 as MNHNS and CDR2 as SASEGT. CDR3 sequence: CASSEALQSFTGELFF. As DNA, the CDR3 is TGTGCCAGCAGTGAAGCGCTTCAATCCTTTACCGGGGAGCTGTTTTTT.

The V and J genes are TRBV25-1 and TRBJ2-7; a possible D gene is TRBD2 (5 bases). V dropped 6 bases and J dropped 0 bases, with 12 bases sitting between them. CDR3 size: 14 residues. Germline V CDR1 and CDR2: MGHDK, SYGVNS. The CDR3 nucleotides are TGTGCCAGCAGCCCCCGGGGAAGCTCCTACGAGCAGTACTTC. It translates to CASSPRGSSYEQYF.

The CDR3 DNA sequence: TGTGCCAGCAGGAGCGGGACAGGGACGAACACTGAAGCTTTCTTT. Translated: CASRSGTGTNTEAFF. The chain uses TRBV2 and TRBJ1-1; 9 bases are a match to TRBD1. Germline loops: CDR1 SNHLY, CDR2 FYNNEI. V shed 6 bases and J 1 base; nucleotides not matched to a gene: 6. This CDR3 spans 15 amino acids.

This sequence joins TRBV30 and TRBJ2-6; weak D call: TRBD1 (5 bases). Germline V CDR1 and CDR2: GTSNPN, SVGIG (reference sequence). V was cut by 0 bases and J by 0 bases, with 18 bases left in between. The length of the CDR3 is 19 residues. CDR3 sequence: CAWSVNAGWVSSGANVLTF. The CDR3 DNA follows: TGTGCCTGGAGTGTAAATGCAGGGTGGGTCAGCTCTGGGGCCAACGTCCTGACTTTC. The complete variable domain, with remaining parts taken from reference TRBV30 and TRBJ2-6, reads SQTIHQWPATLVQPVGSPLSLECTVEGTSNPNLYWYRQAAGRGLQLLFYSVGIGQISSEVPQNLSASRPQDRQFILSSKKLLLSDSGFYLCAWSVNAGWVSSGANVLTFGAGSRLTVL.

The chain carries TRBV27 and TRBJ1-1; D is unresolved. The CDR3 spans 15 residues. Germline values: CDR1 MNHEY, CDR2 SMNVEV (reference sequence). The germline V and J ends were trimmed by 10 bases and 1 base, with 19 bases remaining between them. The DNA for the CDR3 is TGTGCCACCAGGCCCTACTATGCTTGGAACACTGAAGCTTTCTTT. It encodes CATRPYYAWNTEAFF.

This chain links TRBV6-1 with TRBJ2-7, with D possibly being TRBD1 (6 bases). V gave up 6 bases and J gave up 7 bases, with 19 bases separating them. There are 14 residues in the CDR3. CDR1 MNHNS and CDR2 SASEGT come from the germline V gene. The CDR3 bases are TGTGCCAGCAGACCGGGACACCACCTTGGGGAGCAGTACTTC. This encodes CASRPGHHLGEQYF.

The chain employs TRBV2 and TRBJ1-5; tentatively, D is TRBD1 (6 bases). V lost 6 bases to trimming and J lost 2 bases, with 29 bases between them. CDR3 length equals 20 residues. From germline, CDR1 is SNHLY and CDR2 FYNNEI. The CDR3: CASRELVFGGIDFCNQPQHF. The CDR3 nucleotides read TGTGCCAGCAGGGAACTTGTTTTCGGGGGCATCGACTTTTGCAATCAGCCCCAGCATTTT.

V gene TRBV6-6 combines with J gene TRBJ1-5, with D possibly TRBD1 on 5 matching bases. The germline V gene encodes CDR1 MNHNY and CDR2 SVGAGI (reference sequence). The CDR3 contains 15 residues. V shed 0 bases and J shed 6 bases, with 12 bases lying between them. In DNA, the CDR3 is TGTGCCAGCAGTTACTCCCAGGGAACGATTCAGCCCCAGCATTTT. Its protein is CASSYSQGTIQPQHF.

V and J are TRBV19 and TRBJ2-3; 10 bases agree with TRBD2. The CDR3 is 17 residues long. With V trimmed by 4 bases and J by 10 bases, 17 bases remained unmatched. Germline CDR1 LNHDA, CDR2 SQIVND (reference sequence). CDR3 sequence (DNA): TGTGCCAGTAGTACCACAGCGGGAGGGCAGGTAAATCTGGCGCAGTATTTT. It encodes CASSTTAGGQVNLAQYF.

The chain employs TRBV29-1 and TRBJ1-5, with a weak D call TRBD1 (5 bases). Trimming shortened V by 3 bases and J by 0 bases, and 15 bases separated the two germline ends. The CDR3 covers 16 residues. CDR1 SQVTM and CDR2 ANQGSEA come from the germline V gene. In DNA, the CDR3 is TGCAGCGTTGAGGGTTGGGGGAAACCTAGCAATCAGCCCCAGCATTTT. Its protein is CSVEGWGKPSNQPQHF.

The chain has TRBV27 and TRBJ1-4; D gene unclear. V lost 8 bases and J lost 0, with 10 bases in between. Germline V gene sequence: CDR1 MNHEY, CDR2 SMNVEV (reference sequence). The CDR3 runs to 14 residues. CDR3 nucleotide sequence: TGTGCCAGCGGATACGGGTCAACTAATGAAAAACTGTTTTTT. This sequence encodes CASGYGSTNEKLFF.

For the CDR3, the DNA is TGTGCCAGCAGCCCCCAAGGGCGGGCTTATAATGAGCAGTTCTTC. Amino acids: CASSPQGRAYNEQFF. The chain is built from TRBV7-3 and TRBJ2-1, with D perhaps matching TRBD2 (5 bases). This CDR3 has 15 residues. V was trimmed by 5 bases and J by 7 bases, leaving 18 bases between them. The V gene's germline CDR1 is SGHTA and CDR2 FQGTGA.

V gene TRBV7-9 combines with J gene TRBJ1-1, with TRBD1 as a possible D gene (5 bases). Trimming removed 3 bases from V and 7 bases from J, with 12 bases in between. Per germline, CDR1 SEHNR and CDR2 FQNEAQ (reference sequence). CDR3 length: 13 amino acids. CDR3 region: CASSFPIRGEAFF. The CDR3 DNA sequence: TGTGCCAGCAGCTTTCCCATTAGGGGTGAAGCTTTCTTT.

This clone was found once. This chain connects TRBV28 to TRBJ1-2, with D unclear. The CDR3 is 15 amino acids. Germline assignment: CDR1 MDHEN and CDR2 SYDVKM. V dropped 5 bases and J dropped 4 bases, with 17 bases sitting between them. CDR3 sequence reads: CASSPRGKVAYGYTF. The CDR3 bases are TGTGCCAGCAGTCCCCGAGGAAAGGTAGCCTATGGCTACACCTTC.

V gene TRBV19 combines with J gene TRBJ2-1; D gene ambiguous. CDR1 LNHDA and CDR2 SQIVND come from the germline V gene (reference sequence). The CDR3 extends over 14 amino acids. Trimming pared 4 bases from V and 7 bases from J, leaving 14 bases between. The CDR3 DNA follows: TGTGCCAGTAGTAAGTTCGTTAGTGTGAATGAGCAGTTCTTC. Translating gives CASSKFVSVNEQFF.

CDR3 in amino acids: CASSLTGGDYEQYF. CDR3 in DNA: TGTGCCAGCAGCTTAACGGGCGGGGACTACGAGCAGTACTTC. The chain carries TRBV7-3 and TRBJ2-7, with D perhaps TRBD2 (6 bases). The CDR3 length is 14 residues. Trimming left V 0 bases short and J 3 bases short, with 9 bases between. The V gene's germline CDR1 is SGHTA and CDR2 FQGTGA.